This T cell receptor (beta chain) is drawn from a study of cytomegalovirus exposure and HLA in healthy donors. As for the study in general: Across around 400 genotyped donors, over 70% landed in the Caucasian-associated ancestry cluster.

The PCR was carried out with 60 Vbeta primers and 13 Jbeta primers. Generated by immunoSEQ multiplex PCR, the TCRdb table keeps only in-frame clones and is missing some. The data hold 150,000 or so clones, with approximately 72% observed a single time. This clone showed up just once. Its antigen is not identified. Findings of the study overall: The investigators catalogued about 170 TCR beta chains as cytomegalovirus-associated. As a later analysis revealed, the rate of TCR association differed by HLA locus, with DRB1 most and HLA-C fewest.

Participants comprised healthy donors of bone marrow. The receptor was isolated from a young man in good health and CMV-seronegative. Sequenced material: PBMCs.

CDR3 loop: CASRGTGGAGGYTF. The DNA of the CDR3 is TGTGCCAGCAGGGGGACAGGGGGCGCGGGGGGCTACACCTTC. V is TRBV2 and J is TRBJ1-2, with TRBD1 identical over 12 bases. Germline values: CDR1 SNHLY, CDR2 FYNNEI. The CDR3 runs 14 residues. The J segment lost 8 bases and the V segment lost 6 bases, leaving 7 bases of the junction unmatched. Variable domain in full (rest from reference TRBV2 and TRBJ1-2): EPEVTQTPSHQVTQMGQEVILRCVPISNHLYFYWYRQILGQKVEFLVSFYNNEISEKSEIFDDQFSVERPDGSNFTLKIRSTKLEDSAMYFCASRGTGGAGGYTFGSGTRLTVV.